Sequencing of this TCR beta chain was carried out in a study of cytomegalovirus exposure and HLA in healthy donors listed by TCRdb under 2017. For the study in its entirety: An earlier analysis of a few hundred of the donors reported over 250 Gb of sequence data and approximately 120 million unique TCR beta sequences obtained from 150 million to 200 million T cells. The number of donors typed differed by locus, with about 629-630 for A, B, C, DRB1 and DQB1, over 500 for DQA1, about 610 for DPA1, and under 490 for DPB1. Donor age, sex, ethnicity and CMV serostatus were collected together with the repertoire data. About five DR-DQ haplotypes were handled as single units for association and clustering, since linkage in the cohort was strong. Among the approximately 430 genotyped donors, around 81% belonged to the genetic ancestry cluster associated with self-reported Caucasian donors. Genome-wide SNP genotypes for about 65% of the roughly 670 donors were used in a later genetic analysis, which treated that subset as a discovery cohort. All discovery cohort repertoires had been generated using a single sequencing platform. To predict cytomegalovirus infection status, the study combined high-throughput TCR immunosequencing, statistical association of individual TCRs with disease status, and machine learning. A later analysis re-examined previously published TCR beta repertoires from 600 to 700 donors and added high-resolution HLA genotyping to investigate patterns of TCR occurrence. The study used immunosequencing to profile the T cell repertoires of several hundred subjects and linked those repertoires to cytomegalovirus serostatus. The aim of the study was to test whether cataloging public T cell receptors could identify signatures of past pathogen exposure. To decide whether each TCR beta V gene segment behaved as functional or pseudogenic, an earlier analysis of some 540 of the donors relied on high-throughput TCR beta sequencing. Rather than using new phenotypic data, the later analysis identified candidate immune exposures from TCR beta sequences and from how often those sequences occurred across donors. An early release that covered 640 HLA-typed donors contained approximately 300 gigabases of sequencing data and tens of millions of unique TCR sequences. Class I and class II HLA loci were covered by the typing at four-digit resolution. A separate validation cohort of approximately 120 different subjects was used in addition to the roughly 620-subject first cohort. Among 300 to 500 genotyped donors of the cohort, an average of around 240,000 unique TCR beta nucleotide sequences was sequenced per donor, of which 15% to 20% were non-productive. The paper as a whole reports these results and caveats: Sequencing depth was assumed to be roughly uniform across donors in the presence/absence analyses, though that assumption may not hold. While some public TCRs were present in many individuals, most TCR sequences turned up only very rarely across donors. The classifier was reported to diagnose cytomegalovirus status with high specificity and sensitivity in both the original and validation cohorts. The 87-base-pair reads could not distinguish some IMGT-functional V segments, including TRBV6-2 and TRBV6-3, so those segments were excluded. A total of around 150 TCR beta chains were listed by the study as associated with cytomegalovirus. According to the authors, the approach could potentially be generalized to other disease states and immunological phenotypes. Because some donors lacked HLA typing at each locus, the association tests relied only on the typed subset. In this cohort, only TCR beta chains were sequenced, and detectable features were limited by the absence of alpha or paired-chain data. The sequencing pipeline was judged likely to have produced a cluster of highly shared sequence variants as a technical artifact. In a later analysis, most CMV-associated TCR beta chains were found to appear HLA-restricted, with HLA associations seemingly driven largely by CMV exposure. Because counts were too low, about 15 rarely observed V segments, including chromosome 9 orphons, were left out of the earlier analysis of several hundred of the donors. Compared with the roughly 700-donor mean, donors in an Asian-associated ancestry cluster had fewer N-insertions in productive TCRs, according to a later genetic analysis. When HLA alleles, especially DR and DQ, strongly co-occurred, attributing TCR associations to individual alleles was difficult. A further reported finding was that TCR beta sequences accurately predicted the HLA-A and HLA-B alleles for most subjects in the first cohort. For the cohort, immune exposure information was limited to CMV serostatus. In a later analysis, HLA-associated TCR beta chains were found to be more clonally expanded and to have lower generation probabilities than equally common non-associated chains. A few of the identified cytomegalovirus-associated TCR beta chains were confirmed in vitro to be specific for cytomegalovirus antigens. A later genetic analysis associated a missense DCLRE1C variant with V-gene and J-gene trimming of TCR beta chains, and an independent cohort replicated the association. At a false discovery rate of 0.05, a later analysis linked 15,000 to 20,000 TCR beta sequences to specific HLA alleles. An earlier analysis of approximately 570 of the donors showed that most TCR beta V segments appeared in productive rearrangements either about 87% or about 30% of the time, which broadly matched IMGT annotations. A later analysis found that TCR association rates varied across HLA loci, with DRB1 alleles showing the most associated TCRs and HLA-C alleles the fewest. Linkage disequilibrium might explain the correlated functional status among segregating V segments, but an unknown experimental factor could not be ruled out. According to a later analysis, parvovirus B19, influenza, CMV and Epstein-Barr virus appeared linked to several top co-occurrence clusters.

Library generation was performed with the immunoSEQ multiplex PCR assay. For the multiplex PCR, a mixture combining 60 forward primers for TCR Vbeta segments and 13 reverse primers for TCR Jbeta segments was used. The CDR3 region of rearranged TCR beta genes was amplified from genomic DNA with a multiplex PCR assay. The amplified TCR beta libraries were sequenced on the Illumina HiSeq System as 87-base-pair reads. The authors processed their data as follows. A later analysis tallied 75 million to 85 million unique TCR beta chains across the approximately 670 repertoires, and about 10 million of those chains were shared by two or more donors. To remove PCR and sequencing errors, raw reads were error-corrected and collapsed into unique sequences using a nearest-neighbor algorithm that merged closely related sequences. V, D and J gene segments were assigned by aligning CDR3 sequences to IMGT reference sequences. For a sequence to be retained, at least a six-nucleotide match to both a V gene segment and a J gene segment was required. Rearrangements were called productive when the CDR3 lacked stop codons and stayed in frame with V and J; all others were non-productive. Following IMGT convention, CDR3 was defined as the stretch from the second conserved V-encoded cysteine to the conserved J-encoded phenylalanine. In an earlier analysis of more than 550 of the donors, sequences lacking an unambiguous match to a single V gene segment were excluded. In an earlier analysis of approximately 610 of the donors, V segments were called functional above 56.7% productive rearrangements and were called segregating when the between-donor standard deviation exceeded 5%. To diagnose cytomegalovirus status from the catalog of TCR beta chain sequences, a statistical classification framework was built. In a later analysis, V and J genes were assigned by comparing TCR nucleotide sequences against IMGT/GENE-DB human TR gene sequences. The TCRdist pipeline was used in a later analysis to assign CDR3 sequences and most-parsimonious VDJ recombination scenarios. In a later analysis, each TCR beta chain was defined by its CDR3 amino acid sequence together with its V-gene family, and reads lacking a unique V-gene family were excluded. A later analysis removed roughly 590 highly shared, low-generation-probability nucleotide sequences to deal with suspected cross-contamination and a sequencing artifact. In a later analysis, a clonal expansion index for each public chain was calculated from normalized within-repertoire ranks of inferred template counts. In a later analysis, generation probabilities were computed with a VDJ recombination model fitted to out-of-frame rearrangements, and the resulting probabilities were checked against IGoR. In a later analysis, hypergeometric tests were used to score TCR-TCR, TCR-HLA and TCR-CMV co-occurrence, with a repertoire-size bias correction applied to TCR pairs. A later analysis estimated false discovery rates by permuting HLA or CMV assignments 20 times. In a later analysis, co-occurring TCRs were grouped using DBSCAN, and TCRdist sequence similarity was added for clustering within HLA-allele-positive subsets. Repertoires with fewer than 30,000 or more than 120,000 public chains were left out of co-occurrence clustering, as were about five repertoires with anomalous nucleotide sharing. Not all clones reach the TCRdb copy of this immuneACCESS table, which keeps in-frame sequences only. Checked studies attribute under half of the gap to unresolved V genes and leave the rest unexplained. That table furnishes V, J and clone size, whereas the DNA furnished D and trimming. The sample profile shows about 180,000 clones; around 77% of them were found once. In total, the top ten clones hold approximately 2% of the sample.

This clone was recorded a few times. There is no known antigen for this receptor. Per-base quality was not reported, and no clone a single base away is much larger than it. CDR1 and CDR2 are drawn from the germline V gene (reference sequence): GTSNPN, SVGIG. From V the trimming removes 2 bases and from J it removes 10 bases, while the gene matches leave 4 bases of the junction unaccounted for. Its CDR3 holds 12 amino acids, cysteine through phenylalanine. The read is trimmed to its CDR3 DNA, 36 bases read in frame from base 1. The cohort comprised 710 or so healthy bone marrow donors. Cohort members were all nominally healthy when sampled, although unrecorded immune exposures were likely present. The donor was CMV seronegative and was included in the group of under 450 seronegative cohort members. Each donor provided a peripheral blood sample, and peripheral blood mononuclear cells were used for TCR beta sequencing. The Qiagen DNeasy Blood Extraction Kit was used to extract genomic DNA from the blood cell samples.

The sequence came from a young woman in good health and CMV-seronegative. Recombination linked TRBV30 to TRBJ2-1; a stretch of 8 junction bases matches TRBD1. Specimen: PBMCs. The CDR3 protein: CAWSHRGREQFF. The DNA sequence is TGTGCCTGGAGTCACAGGGGGAGAGAGCAGTTCTTC.